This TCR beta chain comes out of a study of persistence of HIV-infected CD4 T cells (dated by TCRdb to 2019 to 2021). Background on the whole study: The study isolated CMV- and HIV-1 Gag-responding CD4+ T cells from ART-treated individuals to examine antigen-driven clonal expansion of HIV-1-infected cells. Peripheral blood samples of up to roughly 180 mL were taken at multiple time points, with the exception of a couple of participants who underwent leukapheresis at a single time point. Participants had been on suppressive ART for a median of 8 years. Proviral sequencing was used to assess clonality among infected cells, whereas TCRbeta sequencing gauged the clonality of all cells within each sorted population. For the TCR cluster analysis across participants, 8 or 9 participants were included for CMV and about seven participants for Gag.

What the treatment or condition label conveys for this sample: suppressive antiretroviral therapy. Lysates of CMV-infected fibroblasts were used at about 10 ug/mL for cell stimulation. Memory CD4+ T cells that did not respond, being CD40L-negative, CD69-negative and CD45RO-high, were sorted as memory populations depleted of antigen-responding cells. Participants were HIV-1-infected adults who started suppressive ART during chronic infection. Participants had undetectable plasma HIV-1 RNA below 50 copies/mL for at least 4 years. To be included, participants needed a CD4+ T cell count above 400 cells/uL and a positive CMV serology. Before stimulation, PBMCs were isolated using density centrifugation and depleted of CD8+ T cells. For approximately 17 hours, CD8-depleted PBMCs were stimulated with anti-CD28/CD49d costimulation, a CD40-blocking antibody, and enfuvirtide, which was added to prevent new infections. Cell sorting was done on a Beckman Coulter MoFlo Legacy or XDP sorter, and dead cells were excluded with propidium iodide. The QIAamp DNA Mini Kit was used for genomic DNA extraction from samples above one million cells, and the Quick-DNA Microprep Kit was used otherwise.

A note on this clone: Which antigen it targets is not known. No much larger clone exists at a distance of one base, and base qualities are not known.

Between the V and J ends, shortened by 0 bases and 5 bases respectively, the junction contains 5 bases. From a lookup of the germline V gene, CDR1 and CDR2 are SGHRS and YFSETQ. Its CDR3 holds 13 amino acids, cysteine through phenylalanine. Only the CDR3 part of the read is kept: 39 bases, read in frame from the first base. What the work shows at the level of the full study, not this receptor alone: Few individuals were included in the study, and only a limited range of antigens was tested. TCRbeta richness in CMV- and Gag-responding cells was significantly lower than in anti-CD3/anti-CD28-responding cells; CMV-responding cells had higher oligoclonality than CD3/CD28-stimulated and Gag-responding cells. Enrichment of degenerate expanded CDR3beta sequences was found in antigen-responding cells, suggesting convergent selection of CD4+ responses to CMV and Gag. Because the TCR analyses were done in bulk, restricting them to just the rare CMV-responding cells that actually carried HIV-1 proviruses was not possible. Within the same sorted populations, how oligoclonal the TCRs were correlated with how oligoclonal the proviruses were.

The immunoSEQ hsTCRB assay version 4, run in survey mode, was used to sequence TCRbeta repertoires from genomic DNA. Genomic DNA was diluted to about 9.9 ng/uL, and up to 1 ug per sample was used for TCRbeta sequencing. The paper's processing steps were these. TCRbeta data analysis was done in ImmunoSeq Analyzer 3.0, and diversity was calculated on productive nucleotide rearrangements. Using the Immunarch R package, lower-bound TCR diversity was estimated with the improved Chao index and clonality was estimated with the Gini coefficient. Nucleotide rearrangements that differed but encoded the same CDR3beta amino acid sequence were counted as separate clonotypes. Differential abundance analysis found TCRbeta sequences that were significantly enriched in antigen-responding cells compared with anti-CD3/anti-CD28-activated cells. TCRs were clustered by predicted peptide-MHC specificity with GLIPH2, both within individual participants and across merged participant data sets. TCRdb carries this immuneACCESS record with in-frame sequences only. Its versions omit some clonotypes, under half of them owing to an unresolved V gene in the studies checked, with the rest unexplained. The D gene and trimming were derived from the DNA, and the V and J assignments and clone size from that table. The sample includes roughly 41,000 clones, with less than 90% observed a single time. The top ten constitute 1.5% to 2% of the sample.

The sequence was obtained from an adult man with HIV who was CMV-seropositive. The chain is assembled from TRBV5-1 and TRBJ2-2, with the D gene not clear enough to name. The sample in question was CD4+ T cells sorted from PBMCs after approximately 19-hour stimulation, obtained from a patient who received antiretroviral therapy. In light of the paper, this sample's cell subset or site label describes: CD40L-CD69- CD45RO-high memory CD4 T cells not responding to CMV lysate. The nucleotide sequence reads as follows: TGCGCCAGCAGCTTGGTGATGACCGGGGAGCTGTTTTTT. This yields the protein CASSLVMTGELFF.